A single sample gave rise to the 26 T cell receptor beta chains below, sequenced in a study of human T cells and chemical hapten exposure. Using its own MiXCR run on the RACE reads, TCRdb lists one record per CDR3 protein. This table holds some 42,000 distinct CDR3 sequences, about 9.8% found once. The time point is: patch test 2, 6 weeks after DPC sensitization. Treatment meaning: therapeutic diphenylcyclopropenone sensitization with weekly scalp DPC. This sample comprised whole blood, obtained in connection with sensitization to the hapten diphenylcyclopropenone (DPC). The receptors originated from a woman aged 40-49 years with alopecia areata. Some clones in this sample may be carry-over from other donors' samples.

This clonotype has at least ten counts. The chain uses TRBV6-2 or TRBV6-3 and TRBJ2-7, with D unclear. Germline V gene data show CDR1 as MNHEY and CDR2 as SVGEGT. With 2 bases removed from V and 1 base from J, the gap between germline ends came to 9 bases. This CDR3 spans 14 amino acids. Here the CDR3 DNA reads TGTGCCAGCAGTTACGGCAGCGAATCCTACGAGCAGTACTTC. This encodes CASSYGSESYEQYF.

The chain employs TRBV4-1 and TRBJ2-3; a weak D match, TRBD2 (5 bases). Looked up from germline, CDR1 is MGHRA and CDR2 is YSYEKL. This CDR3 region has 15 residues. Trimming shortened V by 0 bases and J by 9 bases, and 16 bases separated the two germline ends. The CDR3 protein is CASSQDGTSIDTQYF. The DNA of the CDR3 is TGCGCCAGCAGCCAAGATGGTACTAGTATTGACACGCAGTATTTT.

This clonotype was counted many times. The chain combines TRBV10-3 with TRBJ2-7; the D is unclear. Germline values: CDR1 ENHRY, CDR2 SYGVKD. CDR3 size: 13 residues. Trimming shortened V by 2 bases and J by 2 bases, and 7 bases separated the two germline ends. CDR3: CAISEILTYEQYF. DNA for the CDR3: TGTGCCATCAGTGAGATATTAACCTACGAGCAGTACTTC.

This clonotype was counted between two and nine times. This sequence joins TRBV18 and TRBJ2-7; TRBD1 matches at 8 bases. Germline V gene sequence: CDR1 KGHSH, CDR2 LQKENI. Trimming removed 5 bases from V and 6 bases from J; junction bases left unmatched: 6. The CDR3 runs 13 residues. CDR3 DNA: TGTGCCAGCTCATACCGCGGACAGGGCGAGCAGTACTTC. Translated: CASSYRGQGEQYF.

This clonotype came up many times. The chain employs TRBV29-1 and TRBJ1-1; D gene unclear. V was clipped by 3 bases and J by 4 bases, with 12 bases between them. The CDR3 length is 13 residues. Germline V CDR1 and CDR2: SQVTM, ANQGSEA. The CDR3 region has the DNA TGCAGCGTTGACCAGGTAGCGGGCACTGAAGCTTTCTTT. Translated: CSVDQVAGTEAFF. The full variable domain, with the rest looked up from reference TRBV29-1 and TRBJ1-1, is SAVISQKPSRDICQRGTSLTIQCQVDSQVTMMFWYRQQPGQSLTLIATANQGSEATYESGFVIDKFPISRPNLTFSTLTVSNMSPEDSSIYLCSVDQVAGTEAFFGQGTRLTVV.

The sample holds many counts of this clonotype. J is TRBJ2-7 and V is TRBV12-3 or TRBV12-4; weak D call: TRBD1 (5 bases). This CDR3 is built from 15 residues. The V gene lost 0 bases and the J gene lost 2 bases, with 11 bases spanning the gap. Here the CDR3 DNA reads TGTGCCAGCAGTTTAGCGGGGCGGACCCCCTACGAGCAGTACTTC. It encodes CASSLAGRTPYEQYF.

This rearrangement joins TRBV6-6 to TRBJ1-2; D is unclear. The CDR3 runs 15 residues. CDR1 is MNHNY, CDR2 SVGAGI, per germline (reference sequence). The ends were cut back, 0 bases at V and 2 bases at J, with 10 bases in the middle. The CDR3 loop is CASSYSEGFNYGYTF. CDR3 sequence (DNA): TGTGCCAGCAGTTACTCGGAAGGTTTCAACTATGGCTACACCTTC.

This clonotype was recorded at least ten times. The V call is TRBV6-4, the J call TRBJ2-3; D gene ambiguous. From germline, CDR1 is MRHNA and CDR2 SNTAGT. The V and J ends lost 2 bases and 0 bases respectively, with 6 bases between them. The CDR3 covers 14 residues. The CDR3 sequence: CASSDRASTDTQYF. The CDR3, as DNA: TGTGCCAGCAGTGACAGGGCCAGCACAGATACGCAGTATTTT.

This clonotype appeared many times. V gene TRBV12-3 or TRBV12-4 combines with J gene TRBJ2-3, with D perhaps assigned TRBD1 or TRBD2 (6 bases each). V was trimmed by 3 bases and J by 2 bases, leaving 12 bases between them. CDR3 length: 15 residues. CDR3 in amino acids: CASSLKGGTTDTQYF. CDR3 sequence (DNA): TGTGCCAGCAGTTTGAAGGGGGGAACCACAGATACGCAGTATTTT.

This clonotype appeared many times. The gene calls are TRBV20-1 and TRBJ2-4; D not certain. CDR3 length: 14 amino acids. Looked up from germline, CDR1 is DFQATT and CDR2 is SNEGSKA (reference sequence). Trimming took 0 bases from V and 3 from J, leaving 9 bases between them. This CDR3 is CSAREGRDKNIQYF. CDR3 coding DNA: TGCAGTGCTAGAGAAGGAAGAGACAAAAACATTCAGTACTTC.

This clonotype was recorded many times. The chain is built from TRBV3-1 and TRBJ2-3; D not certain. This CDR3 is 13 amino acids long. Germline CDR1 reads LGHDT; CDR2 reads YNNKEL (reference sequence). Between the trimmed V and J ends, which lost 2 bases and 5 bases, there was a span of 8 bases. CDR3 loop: CASSQSWGDTQYF. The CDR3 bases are TGTGCCAGCAGCCAAAGTTGGGGAGATACGCAGTATTTT.

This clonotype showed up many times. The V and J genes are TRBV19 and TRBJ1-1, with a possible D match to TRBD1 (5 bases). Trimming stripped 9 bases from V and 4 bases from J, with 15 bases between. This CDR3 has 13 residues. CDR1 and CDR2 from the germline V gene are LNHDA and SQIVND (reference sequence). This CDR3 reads CARRGRGCTEAFF. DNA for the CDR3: TGTGCCAGGCGGGGACGGGGTTGCACTGAAGCTTTCTTT.

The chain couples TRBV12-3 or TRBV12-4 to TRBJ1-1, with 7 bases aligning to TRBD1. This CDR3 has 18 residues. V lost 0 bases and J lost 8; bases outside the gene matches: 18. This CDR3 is CASSLALTQGGFVGEAFF. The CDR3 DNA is TGTGCCAGCAGTTTAGCGCTCACCCAGGGGGGGTTTGTGGGAGAAGCTTTCTTT.

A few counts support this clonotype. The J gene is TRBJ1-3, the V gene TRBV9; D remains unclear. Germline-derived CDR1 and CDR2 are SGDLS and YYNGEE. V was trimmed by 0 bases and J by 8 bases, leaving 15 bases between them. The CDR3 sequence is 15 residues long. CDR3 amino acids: CASSVDPGLKDTIYF. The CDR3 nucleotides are TGTGCCAGCAGCGTAGATCCGGGGTTAAAGGACACCATATATTTT.

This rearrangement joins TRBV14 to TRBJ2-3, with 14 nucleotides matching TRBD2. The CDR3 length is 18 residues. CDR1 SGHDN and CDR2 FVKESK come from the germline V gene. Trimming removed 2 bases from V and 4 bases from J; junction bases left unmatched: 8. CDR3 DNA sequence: TGTGCCAGCAGCCAACGGTTTCCGGGACTAGCGGGGGCAGATACGCAGTATTTT. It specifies CASSQRFPGLAGADTQYF.

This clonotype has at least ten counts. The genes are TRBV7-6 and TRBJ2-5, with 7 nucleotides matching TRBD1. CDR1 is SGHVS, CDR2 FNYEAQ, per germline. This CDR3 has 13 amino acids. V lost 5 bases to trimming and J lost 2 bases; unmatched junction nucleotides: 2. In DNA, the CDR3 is TGTGCCAGCAGCAGGGACAGACAAGAGACCCAGTACTTC. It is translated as CASSRDRQETQYF.

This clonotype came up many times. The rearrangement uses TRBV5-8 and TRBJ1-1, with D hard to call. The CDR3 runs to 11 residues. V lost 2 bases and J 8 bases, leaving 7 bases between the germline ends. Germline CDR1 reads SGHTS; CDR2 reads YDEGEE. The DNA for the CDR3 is TGTGCCAGCAGCTTTTCCAGCGAAGCTTTCTTT. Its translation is CASSFSSEAFF.

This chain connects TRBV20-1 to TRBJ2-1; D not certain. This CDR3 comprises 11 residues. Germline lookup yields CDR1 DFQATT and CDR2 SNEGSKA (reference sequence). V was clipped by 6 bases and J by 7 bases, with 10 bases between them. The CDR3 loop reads CSAPVGNEQFF. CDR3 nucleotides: TGCAGTGCCCCCGTGGGGAATGAGCAGTTCTTC.

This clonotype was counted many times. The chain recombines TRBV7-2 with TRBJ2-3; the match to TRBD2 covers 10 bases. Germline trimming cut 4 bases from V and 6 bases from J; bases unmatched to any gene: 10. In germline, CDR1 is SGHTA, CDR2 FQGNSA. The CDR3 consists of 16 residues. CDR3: CASSYLSGGSSDTQYF. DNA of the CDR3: TGTGCCAGCAGCTACCTTAGCGGGGGGTCTTCGGATACGCAGTATTTT.

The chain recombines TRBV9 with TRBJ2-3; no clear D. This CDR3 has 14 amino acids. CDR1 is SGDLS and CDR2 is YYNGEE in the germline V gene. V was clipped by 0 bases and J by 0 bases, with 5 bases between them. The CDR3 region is CASSVDQSTDTQYF. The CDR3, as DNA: TGTGCCAGCAGCGTAGACCAGAGCACAGATACGCAGTATTTT.

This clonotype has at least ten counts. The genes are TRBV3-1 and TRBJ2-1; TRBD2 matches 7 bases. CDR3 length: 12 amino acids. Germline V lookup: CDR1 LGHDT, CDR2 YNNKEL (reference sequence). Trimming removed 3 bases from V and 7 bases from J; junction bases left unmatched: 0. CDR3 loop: CASSQRGNEQFF. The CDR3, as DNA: TGTGCCAGCAGCCAGCGGGGGAATGAGCAGTTCTTC.

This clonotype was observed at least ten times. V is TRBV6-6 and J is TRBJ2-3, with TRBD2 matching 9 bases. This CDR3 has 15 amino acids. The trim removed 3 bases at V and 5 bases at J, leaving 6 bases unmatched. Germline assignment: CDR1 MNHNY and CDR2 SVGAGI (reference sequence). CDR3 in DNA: TGTGCCAGCAGTTATGGTAGCGGGGGCCTAGATACGCAGTATTTT. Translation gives CASSYGSGGLDTQYF.

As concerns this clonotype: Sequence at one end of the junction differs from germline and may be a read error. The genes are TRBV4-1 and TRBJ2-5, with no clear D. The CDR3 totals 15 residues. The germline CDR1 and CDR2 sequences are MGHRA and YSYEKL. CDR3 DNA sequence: TGCGCCAGCAGCCAAGATCTTTTGCGTCAAGGGACCCAGTACTTC. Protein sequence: CASSQDLLRQGTQYF.

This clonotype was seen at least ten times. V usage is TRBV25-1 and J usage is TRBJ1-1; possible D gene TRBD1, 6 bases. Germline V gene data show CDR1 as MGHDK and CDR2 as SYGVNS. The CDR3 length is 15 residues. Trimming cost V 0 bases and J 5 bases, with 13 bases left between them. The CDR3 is CASSEYSGGGTEAFF. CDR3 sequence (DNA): TGTGCCAGCAGTGAATATTCAGGAGGGGGAACTGAAGCTTTCTTT.

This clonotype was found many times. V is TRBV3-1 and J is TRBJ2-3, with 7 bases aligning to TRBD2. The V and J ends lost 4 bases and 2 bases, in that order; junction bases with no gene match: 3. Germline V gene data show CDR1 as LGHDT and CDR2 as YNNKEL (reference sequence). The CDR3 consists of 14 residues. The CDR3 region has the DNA TGTGCCAGCAGCCGGGACTACCCCACAGATACGCAGTATTTT. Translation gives CASSRDYPTDTQYF.

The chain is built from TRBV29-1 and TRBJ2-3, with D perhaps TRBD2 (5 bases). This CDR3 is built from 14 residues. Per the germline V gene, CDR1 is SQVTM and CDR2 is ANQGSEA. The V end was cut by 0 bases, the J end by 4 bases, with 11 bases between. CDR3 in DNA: TGCAGCGTTGAAGAAGGGAGTACTCCAGATACGCAGTATTTT. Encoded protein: CSVEEGSTPDTQYF.